This T cell receptor beta chain was captured by sequencing in a study of cytomegalovirus exposure and HLA in healthy donors. Findings and caveats of the study: Earlier analysis found most TCR beta V segments productive about 87% or about 30% of the time. By HLA locus, TCR association rates varied in a later analysis, with DRB1 showing the most and HLA-C the fewest. The Asian-associated ancestry cluster reportedly had fewer N-insertions than the roughly 670-donor mean in a later analysis.

Points on this clone: The target antigen is unknown.

Germline trimming cut 3 bases from V and 3 bases from J; bases unmatched to any gene: 15. The CDR3 has 18 residues. Germline CDR1 SGHRS, CDR2 YFSETQ. The PCR had 60 Vbeta and 13 Jbeta primers. Profiled with immunoSEQ multiplex PCR; TCRdb holds only in-frame clones, not every one. This sample has roughly 150,000 clones, with about four fifths found just once. The clonotype originates from a male donor in good health and CMV-seropositive. The sample was PBMCs. V and J are TRBV5-1 and TRBJ2-7; 10 bases are a match to TRBD2. The CDR3 region has the DNA TGCGCCAGCAGCTCGGGTAGCGGGGGGATCCGGGAGGTCTACGAGCAGTACTTC. It is translated as CASSSGSGGIREVYEQYF.